This T cell receptor beta chain was found in a study of blood T cell repertoires in COVID-19. Study context: Nucleic acid was either cDNA or gDNA, and it came from T cells, B-cell-depleted T cells, or PBMCs.

Under the authors' procedure: By means of reference gene primer amplification, nucleated cell counts were estimated. TCRdb's table, derived via immunoSEQ multiplex PCR, lists solely in-frame clones and lacks some. V, J and clone size derive from that table, while D and trimming were established from the DNA sequence. The sample lists around 200,000 clones, around 85% occurring once. The CDR3 spans 14 residues. Germline trimming cut 6 bases from V and 0 bases from J; bases unmatched to any gene: 3. Looked up from germline, CDR1 is ENHRY and CDR2 is SYGVKD. The rearrangement uses TRBV10-3 and TRBJ1-1; 8 bases line up with TRBD1. The clonotype was recovered from a young man with acute or convalescent COVID-19. Sequencing was performed on peripheral blood. Written as DNA, the CDR3 is TGTGCCATCAGGGACAGGGACCTGAACACTGAAGCTTTCTTT. It yields the protein CAIRDRDLNTEAFF.